This TCR beta chain was captured by sequencing in a study of shared clonotypes between healthy human individuals. This clone was counted only a few times. What it binds is unknown. Only in-frame clones appear in the TCRdb table, and some are missing; sequencing was by immunoSEQ multiplex PCR. The sample lists roughly 1,000,000 clones, approximately 80% occurring once. V was trimmed by 5 bases and J by 9 bases, leaving 14 bases between them. The CDR3 totals 14 residues. Per the germline V gene, CDR1 is SGHVS and CDR2 is FQNEAQ. CD4+ cell separation produced CD45RA+ naive and CD45RA-negative memory subsets. Study-wide points: Around 5% was the fraction of naive CD4 clonotypes found shared across a handful of donors.

Material: memory CD4+ T cells from PBMCs. Regarding subset: CD45RA-negative fraction. This TCR was recovered from a man between 18 and 35 years old in good health. Some clones in this sample may be carry-over from other donors' samples. This rearrangement joins TRBV7-8 to TRBJ1-6, with D unclear. CDR3 loop: CASSPFGRVSPLHF. The CDR3 DNA reads TGTGCCAGCAGCCCGTTCGGTAGGGTTTCACCCCTCCACTTT.